This TCR beta chain was profiled in a study of identical twins. General study results and limits: When twins shared out-of-frame alpha sequences, those sequences had excess low generation probability.

The CDR3 loop spans 13 amino acids. From germline, CDR1 is SGHTA and CDR2 FQGTGA. Trimming removed 5 bases from V and 4 bases from J, with 9 bases in between. No donor was unhealthy or non-Caucasian. This clonotype appeared many times. No antigen is known for it. Template switching added a universal primer binding site, and final cDNA carried unique molecular identifiers. MiXCR was run by TCRdb on the 5' RACE reads, yielding one entry per CDR3 protein. The sample consists of 130,000 to 150,000 distinct CDR3 sequences, under 4.5% of them appearing once. The receptor was isolated from a man aged 18 to 35 in good health. The sample comprised memory T cells sorted from blood. This sequence joins TRBV7-3 and TRBJ1-3, with TRBD1 as a possible D gene (6 bases). The CDR3, as DNA: TGTGCCAGCAGCCCTGGACAGGGAAACACCATATATTTT. This sequence encodes CASSPGQGNTIYF.